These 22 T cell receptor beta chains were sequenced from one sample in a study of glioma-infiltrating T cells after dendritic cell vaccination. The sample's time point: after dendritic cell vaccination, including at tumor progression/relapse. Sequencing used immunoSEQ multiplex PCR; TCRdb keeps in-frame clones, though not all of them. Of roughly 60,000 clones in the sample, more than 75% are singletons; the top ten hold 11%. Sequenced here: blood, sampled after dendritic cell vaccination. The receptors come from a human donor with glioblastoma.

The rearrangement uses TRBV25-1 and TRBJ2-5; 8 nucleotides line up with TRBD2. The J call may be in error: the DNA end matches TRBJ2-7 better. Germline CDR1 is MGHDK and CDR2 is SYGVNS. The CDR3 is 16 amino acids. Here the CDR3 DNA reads TGTGCCAGCAGTGACTCCGGACTAGCCCACTCCTACGAGCAGTACTTC. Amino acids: CASSDSGLAHSYEQYF.

The CDR3: CASSPQQITGSHEQYF. DNA of the CDR3: TGTGCCAGCAGCCCGCAGCAAATCACAGGGAGCCACGAGCAGTACTTC. The chain recombines TRBV5-4 with TRBJ2-7, with D maybe TRBD1 (6 bases). CDR3 length: 16 amino acids. Trimming stripped 4 bases from V and 5 bases from J, with 22 bases between. From germline, CDR1 is SGHNT and CDR2 YYREEE (reference sequence).

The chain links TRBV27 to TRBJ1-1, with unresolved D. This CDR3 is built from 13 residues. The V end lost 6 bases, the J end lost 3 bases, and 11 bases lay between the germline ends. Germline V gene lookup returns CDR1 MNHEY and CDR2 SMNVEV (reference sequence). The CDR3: CASRAAVHTEAFF. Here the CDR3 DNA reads TGTGCCAGCAGGGCGGCAGTCCACACTGAAGCTTTCTTT.

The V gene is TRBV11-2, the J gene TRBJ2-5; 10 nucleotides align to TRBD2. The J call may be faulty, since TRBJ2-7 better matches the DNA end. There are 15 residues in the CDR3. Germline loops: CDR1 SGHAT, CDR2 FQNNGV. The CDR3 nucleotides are TGTGCCAGCAGCCCAGGACTAGCGGTTAACTACGAGCAGTACTTC. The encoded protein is CASSPGLAVNYEQYF.

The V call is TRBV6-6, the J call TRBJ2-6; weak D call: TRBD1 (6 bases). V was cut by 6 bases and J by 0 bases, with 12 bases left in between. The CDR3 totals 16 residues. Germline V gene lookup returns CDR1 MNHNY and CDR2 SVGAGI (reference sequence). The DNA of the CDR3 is TGTGCCAGCAGCTACCAACAGGGCTCTGGGGCCAACGTCCTGACTTTC. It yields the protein CASSYQQGSGANVLTF.

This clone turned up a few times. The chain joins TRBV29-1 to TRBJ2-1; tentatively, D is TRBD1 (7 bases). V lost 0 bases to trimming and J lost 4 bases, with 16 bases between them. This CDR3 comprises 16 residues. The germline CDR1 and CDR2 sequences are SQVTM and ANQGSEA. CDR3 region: CSVEDWAGQNYNEQFF. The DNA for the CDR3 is TGCAGCGTTGAAGATTGGGCGGGACAGAATTACAATGAGCAGTTCTTC.

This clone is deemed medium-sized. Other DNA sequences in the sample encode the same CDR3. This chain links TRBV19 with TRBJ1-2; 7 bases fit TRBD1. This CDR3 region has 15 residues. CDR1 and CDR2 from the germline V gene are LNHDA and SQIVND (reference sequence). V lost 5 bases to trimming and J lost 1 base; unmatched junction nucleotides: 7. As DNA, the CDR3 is TGTGCCAGTAGTGCTGGGGACAGCCATAACTATGGCTACACCTTC. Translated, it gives CASSAGDSHNYGYTF.

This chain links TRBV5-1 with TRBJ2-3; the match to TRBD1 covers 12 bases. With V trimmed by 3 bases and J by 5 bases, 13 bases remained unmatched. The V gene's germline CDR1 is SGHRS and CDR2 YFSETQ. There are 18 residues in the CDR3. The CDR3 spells CASSSGTEGQGARDTQYF. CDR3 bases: TGCGCCAGCAGCTCTGGCACCGAGGGACAGGGGGCCAGAGATACGCAGTATTTT.

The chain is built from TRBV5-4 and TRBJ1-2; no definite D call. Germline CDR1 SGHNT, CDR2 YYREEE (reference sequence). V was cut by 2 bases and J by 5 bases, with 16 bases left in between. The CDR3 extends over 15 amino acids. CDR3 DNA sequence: TGTGCCAGCAGCTTAGCCGTGGGATCGGGGTATGGCTACACCTTC. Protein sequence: CASSLAVGSGYGYTF.

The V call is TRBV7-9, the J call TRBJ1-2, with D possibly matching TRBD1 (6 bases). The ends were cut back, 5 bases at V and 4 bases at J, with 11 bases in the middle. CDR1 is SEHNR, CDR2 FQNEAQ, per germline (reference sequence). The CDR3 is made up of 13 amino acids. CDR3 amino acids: CASSPDRSYGYTF. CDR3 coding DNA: TGTGCCAGCAGCCCCGACAGGAGCTATGGCTACACCTTC.

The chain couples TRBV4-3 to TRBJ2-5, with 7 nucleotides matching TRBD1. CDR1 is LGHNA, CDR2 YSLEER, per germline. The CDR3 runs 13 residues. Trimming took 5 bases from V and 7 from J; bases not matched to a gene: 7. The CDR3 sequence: CASSTGTAGTQYF. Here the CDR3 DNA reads TGCGCCAGCAGCACCGGGACAGCAGGGACCCAGTACTTC.

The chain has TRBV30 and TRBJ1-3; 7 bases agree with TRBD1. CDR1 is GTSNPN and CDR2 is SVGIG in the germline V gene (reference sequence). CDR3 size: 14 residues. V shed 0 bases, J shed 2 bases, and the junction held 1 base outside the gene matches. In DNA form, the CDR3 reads TGTGCCTGGAGTGTAGGGACAGCTGGAAACACCATATATTTT. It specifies CAWSVGTAGNTIYF.

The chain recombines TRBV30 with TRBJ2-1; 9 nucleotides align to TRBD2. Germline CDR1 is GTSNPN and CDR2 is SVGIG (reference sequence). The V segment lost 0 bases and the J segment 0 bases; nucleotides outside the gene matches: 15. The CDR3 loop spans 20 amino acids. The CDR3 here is CAWSVPMFSSGTSSYNEQFF. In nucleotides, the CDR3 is TGTGCCTGGAGTGTCCCTATGTTCTCTAGCGGGACGAGCTCCTACAATGAGCAGTTCTTC.

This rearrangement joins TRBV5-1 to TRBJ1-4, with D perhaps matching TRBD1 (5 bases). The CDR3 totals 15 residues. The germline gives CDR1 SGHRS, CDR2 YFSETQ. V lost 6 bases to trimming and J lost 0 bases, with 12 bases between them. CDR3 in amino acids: CASKVAGATNEKLFF. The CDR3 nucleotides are TGCGCCAGCAAAGTAGCGGGGGCAACTAATGAAAAACTGTTTTTT.

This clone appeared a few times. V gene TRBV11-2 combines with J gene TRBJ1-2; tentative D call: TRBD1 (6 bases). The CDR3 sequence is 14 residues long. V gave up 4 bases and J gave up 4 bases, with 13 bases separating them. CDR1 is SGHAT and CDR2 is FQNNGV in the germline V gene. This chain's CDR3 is CASSSPDRSYGYTF. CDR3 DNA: TGTGCCAGCAGCTCCCCTGACAGGTCCTATGGCTACACCTTC.

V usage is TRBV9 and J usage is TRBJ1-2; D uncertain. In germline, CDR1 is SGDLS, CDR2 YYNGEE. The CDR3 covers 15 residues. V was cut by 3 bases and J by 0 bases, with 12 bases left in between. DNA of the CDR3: TGTGCCAGCAGCGACCAGACAAGACCTAACTATGGCTACACCTTC. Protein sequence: CASSDQTRPNYGYTF.

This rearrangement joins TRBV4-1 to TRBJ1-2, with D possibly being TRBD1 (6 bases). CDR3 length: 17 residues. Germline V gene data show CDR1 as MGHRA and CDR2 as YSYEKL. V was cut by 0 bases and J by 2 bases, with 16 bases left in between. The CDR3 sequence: CASSQESRGLDNYGYTF. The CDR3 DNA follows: TGCGCCAGCAGCCAAGAGAGCAGGGGCCTTGACAACTATGGCTACACCTTC.

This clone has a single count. The CDR3 sequence: CASSLGGLSNSFFSYNEQFF. CDR3 coding DNA: TGTGCCAGCAGCTTAGGGGGACTCTCCAATTCCTTCTTCTCCTACAATGAGCAGTTCTTC. The chain links TRBV11-3 to TRBJ2-1, with TRBD2 as a possible D gene (6 bases). The V end lost 1 base, the J end lost 0 bases, and 22 bases lay between the germline ends. This CDR3 comprises 20 residues. Germline lookup yields CDR1 SGHNT and CDR2 YENEEA.

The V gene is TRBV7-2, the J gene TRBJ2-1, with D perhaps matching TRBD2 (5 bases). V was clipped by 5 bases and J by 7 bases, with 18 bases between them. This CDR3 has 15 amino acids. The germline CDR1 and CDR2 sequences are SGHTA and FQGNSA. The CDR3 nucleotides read TGTGCCAGCAGCACCGAGGTAAGCGGTAAGAATGAGCAGTTCTTC. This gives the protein CASSTEVSGKNEQFF. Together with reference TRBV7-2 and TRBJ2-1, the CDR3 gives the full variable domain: GAGVSQSPSNKVTEKGKDVELRCDPISGHTALYWYRQSLGQGLEFLIYFQGNSAPDKSGLPSDRFSAERTGGSVSTLTIQRTQQEDSAVYLCASSTEVSGKNEQFFGPGTRLTVL.

Here the CDR3 reads CAWSRQGFGDTIYF. The CDR3 DNA reads TGTGCCTGGAGTCGACAGGGGTTTGGGGACACCATATATTTT. The J gene is TRBJ1-3, the V gene TRBV30; 8 positions match TRBD1. The V segment lost 2 bases and the J segment 8 bases; nucleotides outside the gene matches: 8. This CDR3 spans 14 amino acids. Germline V lookup: CDR1 GTSNPN, CDR2 SVGIG (reference sequence).

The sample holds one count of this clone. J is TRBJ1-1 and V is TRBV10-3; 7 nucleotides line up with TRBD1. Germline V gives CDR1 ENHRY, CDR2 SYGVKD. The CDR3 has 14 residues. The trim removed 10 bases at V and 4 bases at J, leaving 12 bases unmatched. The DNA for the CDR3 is TGTGCCAGCCAGGGGGTTGGAGAGGGCACTGAAGCTTTCTTT. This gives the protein CASQGVGEGTEAFF.

The CDR3 loop is CSVRLAGVNEQFF. CDR3 nucleotide sequence: TGCAGCGTAAGGCTAGCGGGAGTCAATGAGCAGTTCTTC. The chain uses TRBV29-1 and TRBJ2-1; TRBD2 aligns across 10 bases. Per the germline V gene, CDR1 is SQVTM and CDR2 is ANQGSEA. The CDR3 covers 13 residues. V dropped 6 bases and J dropped 6; count of bases not matched to a gene: 5.